This T cell receptor beta chain is from a study of blood T cells in healthy people across ages. They isolated at least 6.5 million PBMCs from each sample. Each sample provided at least 6 micrograms of extracted total RNA. The study, taken as a whole, reports: Roughly linearly, TCR beta diversity per million T cells fell as age increased.

PCR was performed a second time for about 7 to 12 cycles using a sample-barcoded 5' primer and a J-beta primer mix. Sequencing recovered at least 2.5 million CDR3-containing paired-end reads from each sample. Using its own MiXCR run on the 5' RACE reads, TCRdb lists one record per CDR3 protein. The profile covers 800,000 to 950,000 distinct CDR3 sequences, with about 36% appearing a single time and 10% to 15% taken by the ten largest. The V and J ends lost 0 bases and 5 bases, in that order; junction bases with no gene match: 8. Germline CDR1 and CDR2: LGHDT and YNNKEL (reference sequence). The CDR3 is made up of 17 amino acids. This clonotype was seen a handful of times. Antigen: not known.

J is TRBJ1-4 and V is TRBV3-1; TRBD1 matches 8 bases. The sequenced material came from blood. This sequence originates from a man between 18 and 29 years old in good health. CDR3 residues: CASSQEEFRGLNEKLFF. The CDR3 DNA follows: TGTGCCAGCAGCCAAGAAGAATTCAGGGGGCTGAATGAAAAACTGTTTTTT.